This T cell receptor (beta chain) was recorded in a study of shared clonotypes between healthy human individuals. Study-wide points: Rarefaction revealed incomplete sorted-subset sequencing despite large depth. It was the few donors that limited the genetic and exposure-history diversity represented.

In the case of this clone: The antigen remains unidentified.

Everyone who donated was a Caucasian adult who lived in Nashville, Tennessee. Repertoires were generated with immunoSEQ multiplex PCR, while TCRdb's copy carries only in-frame clones and drops some. Found here are roughly 2.2 million clones, over 85% of them singletons; the top ten hold about 0.39%. The sequence was obtained from a man aged 18 to 29 in good health. Some clones in this sample may be carry-over from other donors' samples. The sample was naive CD4+ T cells from PBMCs. Sample subset: CD45RA+ positively selected.

Here the CDR3 reads CASSVSSGRGGTGELFF. CDR3 DNA sequence: TGTGCCAGCAGCGTATCTAGCGGGAGAGGCGGCACCGGGGAGCTGTTTTTT. The V call is TRBV9, the J call TRBJ2-2; 10 bases fit TRBD2. The CDR3 covers 17 residues. Germline V CDR1 and CDR2: SGDLS, YYNGEE. Trimming cost V 1 base and J 4 bases; bases outside gene matches: 7.